Each of the 18 T cell receptor beta chains below was sequenced from the same sample in a study of blood T cell repertoires in COVID-19. TCRdb's copy holds only in-frame clones and misses some; the assay was immunoSEQ multiplex PCR. The sample lists roughly 260,000 clones, approximately 89% seen once, with roughly 2.5% in the top ten. The material sequenced was peripheral blood. Source of these receptors: a woman between 50 and 59 years old with acute or convalescent COVID-19.

The chain has TRBV25-1 and TRBJ2-2; D may be TRBD2 (5 bases). Trimming left V 2 bases short and J 6 bases short, with 10 bases between. Germline V gene sequence: CDR1 MGHDK, CDR2 SYGVNS. The CDR3 is made up of 14 amino acids. In nucleotides, the CDR3 is TGTGCCAGCAGTGAACCGGGGTTCCCCGGGGAGCTGTTTTTT. Protein sequence: CASSEPGFPGELFF.

The chain joins TRBV19 to TRBJ2-5; the match to TRBD2 covers 12 bases. This CDR3 comprises 15 residues. Trimming removed 6 bases from V and 1 base from J; junction bases left unmatched: 3. Germline loops: CDR1 LNHDA, CDR2 SQIVND (reference sequence). The CDR3 loop reads CASRGLAGLQETQYF. In nucleotides, the CDR3 is TGTGCCAGTAGGGGACTAGCGGGTCTCCAAGAGACCCAGTACTTC.

The J gene is TRBJ1-6, the V gene TRBV27; possibly TRBD1 for D (6 bases). V lost 7 bases, J lost 9 bases, and 16 bases lay in between. CDR3 length equals 14 residues. The germline CDR1 and CDR2 sequences are MNHEY and SMNVEV (reference sequence). The CDR3 region is CASTSRGWGSPLHF. The CDR3 nucleotides are TGTGCCAGCACCAGCAGGGGATGGGGTTCACCCCTCCACTTT.

A note on this clone: At the DNA level, this CDR3 is encoded by other sequences in the same sample as well. This rearrangement joins TRBV7-2 to TRBJ2-7, with TRBD1 matching 10 bases. Trimming removed 5 bases from V and 6 bases from J; junction bases left unmatched: 10. The CDR3 is 15 amino acids. Germline values: CDR1 SGHTA, CDR2 FQGNSA. The CDR3 sequence: CASSPETGGAGEQYF. In nucleotides, the CDR3 is TGTGCCAGCAGCCCGGAGACAGGGGGCGCGGGCGAGCAGTACTTC.

The V gene is TRBV27, the J gene TRBJ1-5, with a tentative D call TRBD1 (6 bases). The germline gives CDR1 MNHEY, CDR2 SMNVEV (reference sequence). The CDR3 has 14 amino acids. V was cut by 3 bases and J by 2 bases, with 8 bases left in between. The CDR3 DNA is TGTGCCAGCAGTTTTTACAGGGGCAATCAGCCCCAGCATTTT. Its protein is CASSFYRGNQPQHF.

The V call is TRBV4-2, the J call TRBJ1-4; 8 nucleotides agree with TRBD1. The J segment lost 5 bases and the V segment lost 0 bases, leaving 8 bases of the junction unmatched. CDR3 length: 17 amino acids. CDR1 is LGHNA, CDR2 YNFKEQ, per germline. CDR3 sequence: CASSQDQVRGRNEKLFF. CDR3 nucleotide sequence: TGTGCCAGCAGCCAAGATCAAGTCAGGGGGCGGAATGAAAAACTGTTTTTT.

The CDR3 loop reads CASSLRLATAKNIQYF. In nucleotides, the CDR3 is TGTGCCAGCAGTTTAAGGCTAGCGACGGCCAAAAACATTCAGTACTTC. This chain connects TRBV27 to TRBJ2-4; D possibly corresponds to TRBD2 (6 bases). This CDR3 has 16 residues. The V gene's germline CDR1 is MNHEY and CDR2 SMNVEV (reference sequence). The ends were cut back, 2 bases at V and 1 base at J, with 12 bases in the middle.

The V gene is TRBV5-1, the J gene TRBJ2-7, with 10 bases aligning to TRBD2. CDR1 is SGHRS and CDR2 is YFSETQ in the germline V gene. The CDR3 spans 14 residues. V lost 4 bases, J lost 6 bases, and 7 bases stayed unmatched. CDR3 in amino acids: CASSPALAGVEQYF. In DNA form, the CDR3 reads TGCGCCAGCAGCCCCGCCCTAGCGGGAGTCGAGCAGTACTTC.

The V and J genes are TRBV3-1 (or the pseudogene TRBV3-2) and TRBJ1-4; D is unresolved. The CDR3 loop spans 15 amino acids. The V end lost 0 bases, the J end lost 4 bases, and 9 bases lay between the germline ends. CDR1 and CDR2 from the germline V gene are LGHDT and YNNKEL (reference sequence). The CDR3: CASSQEAGYNEKLFF. The DNA for the CDR3 is TGTGCCAGCAGCCAAGAGGCAGGCTATAATGAAAAACTGTTTTTT.

J is TRBJ2-5 and V is TRBV28; maybe TRBD2 (7 bases). Trimming left V 3 bases short and J 5 bases short, with 13 bases between. Germline CDR1 reads MDHEN; CDR2 reads SYDVKM. This CDR3 has 14 residues. The CDR3 coding sequence is TGTGCCAGCAGTTTGTGGAGGGGGGGGGAGACCCAGTACTTC. This encodes CASSLWRGGETQYF.

This clone was detected a few times. V usage is TRBV7-2 and J usage is TRBJ1-2; no firm D call. Per germline, CDR1 SGHTA and CDR2 FQGNSA. Trimming pared 1 base from V and 5 bases from J, leaving 8 bases between. The CDR3 is 13 amino acids. The CDR3 loop reads CASSLVAAYGYTF. The CDR3 DNA reads TGTGCCAGCAGCTTAGTAGCAGCTTATGGCTACACCTTC.

This clone was counted a single time. The rearrangement links TRBV24-1 to TRBJ1-1, with unresolved D. Trimming removed 6 bases from V and 6 bases from J, with 13 bases in between. Germline V gene data show CDR1 as KGHDR and CDR2 as SFDVKD. The CDR3 runs to 13 residues. The CDR3 nucleotides read TGTGCCACCAGTCCGGCGGGCCGGGCTGAAGCTTTCTTT. Amino acid sequence: CATSPAGRAEAFF.

The V and J genes are TRBV5-4 and TRBJ1-2, with TRBD1 matching 11 bases. CDR1 and CDR2 from the germline V gene are SGHNT and YYREEE (reference sequence). The CDR3 covers 14 residues. The trim removed 4 bases at V and 8 bases at J, leaving 7 bases unmatched. This CDR3 is CASSPGQGAYGYTF. The CDR3 DNA reads TGTGCCAGCAGCCCTGGACAGGGGGCGTACGGCTACACCTTC.

This rearrangement joins TRBV18 to TRBJ2-1; 8 bases fit TRBD2. Germline V gives CDR1 KGHSH, CDR2 LQKENI. The V segment lost 6 bases and the J segment 9 bases; nucleotides outside the gene matches: 7. This CDR3 region has 13 residues. The CDR3 loop reads CASSPGGGGEQFF. In DNA, the CDR3 is TGTGCCAGCTCTCCCGGGGGGGGCGGTGAGCAGTTCTTC.

This clone appeared once. The chain employs TRBV5-1 and TRBJ2-5; TRBD2 matches at 7 bases. The CDR3 is 14 residues long. Germline V gene lookup returns CDR1 SGHRS and CDR2 YFSETQ. V gave up 7 bases and J gave up 5 bases; unmatched junction bases: 11. The DNA of the CDR3 is TGCGCCAGCCAAGAACACGGCGGGAGCGAGACCCAGTACTTC. Protein product: CASQEHGGSETQYF.

This chain uses TRBV11-1 with TRBJ2-1, with 10 bases that match TRBD2. V lost 2 bases and J lost 7; bases outside the gene matches: 8. The CDR3 consists of 16 residues. Germline V CDR1 and CDR2: SGHAT, FQDESV (reference sequence). CDR3: CASSLLLAGTLNEQFF. The CDR3 nucleotides are TGTGCCAGCAGCTTACTACTAGCGGGAACTCTGAATGAGCAGTTCTTC.

The chain employs TRBV11-2 and TRBJ2-1; TRBD2 agrees at 8 bases. The CDR3 extends over 14 amino acids. Trimming removed 5 bases from V and 4 bases from J; junction bases left unmatched: 4. Germline V gives CDR1 SGHAT, CDR2 FQNNGV. CDR3 loop: CASSVSGTYNEQFF. CDR3 nucleotide sequence: TGTGCCAGCAGCGTTAGCGGGACGTACAATGAGCAGTTCTTC.

This chain uses TRBV3-1 (or the pseudogene TRBV3-2) with TRBJ2-7, with 9 bases matching TRBD2. The ends lost 2 bases at V and 2 bases at J; junction bases unmatched: 13. This CDR3 is 18 amino acids long. Germline loops: CDR1 LGHDT, CDR2 YNNKEL (reference sequence). CDR3 region: CASSQPGLAIGSPYEQYF. CDR3 nucleotides: TGTGCCAGCAGCCAACCGGGACTAGCAATAGGGTCACCCTACGAGCAGTACTTC.